Following are 5 T cell receptor beta chains from one sample sequenced in a study of T cells in women clearing cervical HPV infection. Clones were read by immunoSEQ multiplex PCR, and TCRdb kept only the in-frame ones, dropping some. This table lists about 35,000 clones. The sequencing input was blood buffy coat. Source of these receptors: a woman aged 18-70 years with a cervical HPV16 infection that either progressed to CIN3+ or cleared (not recorded which).

The part of the CDR3 DNA that was read is TGCAGTGCTAGACCAGGGAGCTCCTATAATTCACCC. Translated, it gives CSARPGSSYNSP. The whole CDR3 protein is CSARPGSSYNSPLHF. The V gene is TRBV20-1, the J gene TRBJ1-6, with a weak D call TRBD1 (5 bases). The CDR3 end falls 3 residues outside the read, so it is completed with the germline J gene. V gave up 2 bases and J gave up 0 bases, with 8 bases separating them. There are 15 residues in the CDR3. CDR1 and CDR2 (germline): DFQATT, SNEGSKA (reference sequence).

To note about this clone: Sequencing ends 3 residues short of the CDR3 end; the germline J gene provides the rest. The chain combines TRBV19 with TRBJ1-2; the D gene is possibly TRBD1 (6 bases). CDR1 is LNHDA and CDR2 is SQIVND in the germline V gene (reference sequence). Trimming stripped 7 bases from V and 5 bases from J, with 20 bases between. CDR3 length equals 15 residues. CDR3 DNA (partial): TGTGCCAGTATCAGCAACAGGGCTAATTTTTATGGC. Translating it yields CASISNRANFYG. The full CDR3 sequence reads CASISNRANFYGYTF.

About this clone: The sequence runs out 3 residues before the end of the CDR3; the remainder is reconstructed from the germline J gene. This sequence joins TRBV20-1 and TRBJ1-5; possible D gene TRBD1, 6 bases. There are 14 residues in the CDR3. From germline, CDR1 is DFQATT and CDR2 SNEGSKA (reference sequence). V lost 6 bases to trimming and J lost 5 bases, with 17 bases between them. CDR3: CSARVPGGHQPQHF. Partial CDR3 DNA: TGCAGTGCCAGGGTGCCGGGGGGCCATCAGCCC.

On this clone: Read data end 3 residues before the CDR3 end; the end is taken from the germline J gene. This sequence joins TRBV7-3 and TRBJ1-1, with D maybe TRBD1 (5 bases). The V and J ends lost 7 bases and 0 bases respectively, with 12 bases between them. This CDR3 contains 14 residues. Germline CDR1 is SGHTA and CDR2 is FQGTGA. The CDR3 DNA, read in part, is TGTGCCAGCACCCGAGACAGTATGAACACTGAA. It yields the protein CASTRDSMNTE. The whole CDR3 reads CASTRDSMNTEAFF.

As regards this clone: Read coverage stops 3 residues before the CDR3 terminus; the germline J gene supplies the remainder. V usage is TRBV7-9 and J usage is TRBJ2-1, with 8 bases aligning to TRBD1. CDR1 SEHNR and CDR2 FQNEAQ come from the germline V gene (reference sequence). This CDR3 spans 15 amino acids. V trimming: 6 bases; J trimming: 5 bases; junction bases outside the gene matches: 9. The sequenced CDR3 bases are TGTGCCAGCAGTGGTTTGGACAGGGTGGACAATGAG. This encodes CASSGLDRVDNE. The entire CDR3 is CASSGLDRVDNEQFF.